A selection of T cell receptor beta chains follows, all from one sample in a study of OX40 agonist ivuxolimab in advanced cancers. The assay was immunoSEQ multiplex PCR, and TCRdb's table has in-frame clones only and misses some. The sample lists about 19,000 clones; 80% to 90% were seen once. Sample: CD4+ or CD8+ T cells sorted from blood, taken in a trial of the OX40 agonist ivuxolimab. The receptors come from an adult with an advanced solid tumor such as melanoma, head and neck, liver or kidney cancer. The CDR3 runs from the conserved cysteine through the conserved F or W. A D gene is named only where the DNA matches it firmly. Rows give clone size only sometimes, using once, few, many, or a class for an expanded clone.

>NA|TRBV10-1|NA|TRBJ2-2
CASSVGGQSGTGELFF
TGCGCCAGCAGTGTTGGGGGGCAGTCGGGCACCGGGGAGCTGTTTTTT
>TRBD1|TRBV7-2|NA|TRBJ2-1
CASSLRLGGGRGNEQFF
TGTGCCAGCAGCTTACGCCTAGGGGGCGGTCGGGGTAATGAGCAGTTCTTC
>TRBD2|TRBV11-2|NA|TRBJ2-5
CASSTHPTSGRGKETQYF
TGTGCCAGCAGCACACATCCGACTAGCGGGAGGGGAAAAGAGACCCAGTACTTC
>NA|TRBV10-3|NA|TRBJ2-2
CAIWRSGTGELFF
TGTGCCATCTGGCGTAGTGGCACCGGGGAGCTGTTTTTT
>NA|TRBV4-3|NA|TRBJ1-2
CASSQETEASYGYTF
TGCGCCAGCAGCCAAGAGACGGAGGCCAGCTATGGCTACACCTTC
>TRBD1|TRBV27|NA|TRBJ2-7
CASSLAGTGREQYF
TGTGCCAGCAGTTTGGCCGGGACAGGGCGCGAGCAGTACTTC
>NA|TRBV2|NA|TRBJ2-2
CASSEKAGYTGELFF
TGTGCCAGCAGTGAAAAGGCGGGTTACACCGGGGAGCTGTTTTTT
>NA|TRBV6-5|NA|TRBJ2-3
CASSFDSYTQYF
TGTGCCAGCAGTTTCGACAGCTATACGCAGTATTTT
>NA|TRBV6-6|NA|TRBJ1-4
CASSRTGAANEKLFF
TGTGCCAGCAGCAGGACGGGTGCGGCTAATGAAAAACTGTTTTTT
>NA|TRBV6-5|medium-sized|TRBJ2-7
CASSDGAEQYF
TGTGCCAGCAGTGACGGTGCCGAGCAGTACTTC
>TRBD1|TRBV27|NA|TRBJ1-2
CASRYRDSTNYGYTF
TGTGCCAGCAGATACCGGGACAGTACTAACTATGGCTACACCTTC
>NA|TRBV19|NA|TRBJ1-5
CASRGGNQPQHF
TGTGCCAGCAGAGGGGGCAATCAGCCCCAGCATTTT
>TRBD1|TRBV5-5|NA|TRBJ1-1
CASSRQGGTTEAFF
TGTGCCAGCAGCAGACAGGGGGGGACCACTGAAGCTTTCTTT
>TRBD1|TRBV27|NA|TRBJ1-4
CASRTGEATNEKLFF
TGTGCCAGCAGAACAGGGGAGGCAACTAATGAAAAACTGTTTTTT
>NA|TRBV9|NA|TRBJ2-1
CASSVGGLYYNEQFF
TGTGCCAGCAGCGTAGGGGGGCTCTACTACAATGAGCAGTTCTTC
>TRBD1|TRBV28|NA|TRBJ1-2
CASSLRGGSYGYTF
TGTGCCAGCAGTTTAAGAGGGGGCAGCTATGGCTACACCTTC
>NA|TRBV28|once|TRBJ2-5
CASNPDSFSDSRDQETQYF
TGTGCCAGCAACCCGGACAGCTTCTCTGACTCGCGGGACCAAGAGACCCAGTACTTC
>NA|TRBV7-9|NA|TRBJ2-7
CASSLVGLTYEQYF
TGTGCCAGCAGCTTAGTCGGGTTAACCTACGAGCAGTACTTC